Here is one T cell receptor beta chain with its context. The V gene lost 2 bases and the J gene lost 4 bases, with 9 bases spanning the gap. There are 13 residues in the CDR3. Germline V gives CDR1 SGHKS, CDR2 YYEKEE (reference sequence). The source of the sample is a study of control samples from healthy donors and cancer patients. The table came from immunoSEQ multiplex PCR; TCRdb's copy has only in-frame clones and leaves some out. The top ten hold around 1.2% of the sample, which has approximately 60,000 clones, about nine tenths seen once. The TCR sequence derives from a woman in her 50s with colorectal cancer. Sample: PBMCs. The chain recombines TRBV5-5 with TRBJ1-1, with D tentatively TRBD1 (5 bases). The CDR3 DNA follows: TGTGCCAGCAGCTTCGCAGGGCGCACTGAAGCTTTCTTT. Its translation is CASSFAGRTEAFF.